Below, 28 T cell receptor beta chains from the same sample are listed, as sequenced in a study of CD4+ T cells in melanoma. Repertoires were generated with immunoSEQ multiplex PCR, while TCRdb's copy carries only in-frame clones and drops some. The data contain some 10,000 clones, about two thirds of them singletons. The specimen was cells from a culture (not recorded whether cultured in vitro). Every receptor here comes from a human donor with melanoma.

This clone has more than one count but fewer than ten. V usage is TRBV6-1 and J usage is TRBJ1-2, with 9 bases aligning to TRBD1. The CDR3 is made up of 15 amino acids. Trimming took 3 bases from V and 9 from J; bases not matched to a gene: 11. CDR1 is MNHNS, CDR2 SASEGT, per germline. CDR3 residues: CASSDSRGQGSRYTF. CDR3 nucleotides: TGTGCCAGCAGTGATAGCCGGGGACAGGGTTCTCGCTACACCTTC.

The chain is built from TRBV9 and TRBJ2-1, with D perhaps matching TRBD2 (6 bases). CDR1 is SGDLS, CDR2 YYNGEE, per germline. This CDR3 contains 15 residues. V was pared by 2 bases and J by 0 bases, with 9 bases between. The CDR3 here is CASSVRGDSYNEQFF. CDR3 coding DNA: TGTGCCAGCAGCGTGCGCGGGGACTCCTACAATGAGCAGTTCTTC.

The V and J genes are TRBV7-2 and TRBJ2-5; 12 bases are a match to TRBD2. The V and J ends lost 5 bases and 6 bases, in that order; junction bases with no gene match: 7. CDR1 is SGHTA, CDR2 FQGNSA, per germline. The CDR3 totals 15 residues. The CDR3 is CASSALAGGLKTQYF. In DNA, the CDR3 is TGTGCCAGCAGCGCCCTAGCGGGGGGGCTGAAGACCCAGTACTTC.

The genes are TRBV7-2 and TRBJ2-1; D is uncertain. The CDR3 spans 15 residues. V was cut by 1 base and J by 5 bases, with 12 bases left in between. Germline V gene data show CDR1 as SGHTA and CDR2 as FQGNSA. The CDR3 reads CASSLGDIPNNEQFF. Here the CDR3 DNA reads TGTGCCAGCAGCTTAGGTGACATCCCCAACAATGAGCAGTTCTTC.

The chain couples TRBV6-4 to TRBJ2-7; possibly TRBD2 for D (6 bases). V lost 7 bases and J lost 4, with 20 bases in between. There are 15 residues in the CDR3. Germline loops: CDR1 MRHNA, CDR2 SNTAGT. This CDR3 is CASNGPRGRSYEQYF. In nucleotides, the CDR3 is TGTGCCAGCAATGGACCCCGGGGGAGATCTTACGAGCAGTACTTC.

DNA for the CDR3: TGTGCCAGCAGCGGACAGAGCCCCCAAGAGACCCAGTACTTC. Residues: CASSGQSPQETQYF. The chain carries TRBV5-5 and TRBJ2-5, with a possible D match to TRBD1 (6 bases). CDR1 and CDR2 from the germline V gene are SGHKS and YYEKEE (reference sequence). V was cut by 4 bases and J by 1 base, with 11 bases left in between. The CDR3 sequence is 14 residues long.

The chain has TRBV5-1 and TRBJ1-5; weak D call: TRBD1 (5 bases). Germline assignment: CDR1 SGHRS and CDR2 YFSETQ. The CDR3 consists of 15 residues. Trimming left V 2 bases short and J 4 bases short, with 13 bases between. The CDR3 nucleotides read TGCGCCAGCAGCTTTACCGGACACTCGAATCAGCCCCAGCATTTT. The encoded protein is CASSFTGHSNQPQHF. Based on the CDR3 plus reference TRBV5-1 and TRBJ1-5, the full variable domain is KAGVTQTPRYLIKTRGQQVTLSCSPISGHRSVSWYQQTPGQGLQFLFEYFSETQRNKGNFPGRFSGRQFSNSRSEMNVSTLELGDSALYLCASSFTGHSNQPQHFGDGTRLSIL.

The chain recombines TRBV5-1 with TRBJ2-3; D ambiguous. CDR3 length: 14 residues. CDR1 is SGHRS and CDR2 is YFSETQ in the germline V gene. Deletions cut 0 bases from V and 3 bases from J, with 8 bases between. Here the CDR3 reads CASSLGDWTDTQYF. The DNA of the CDR3 is TGCGCCAGCAGCTTGGGTGATTGGACAGATACGCAGTATTTT.

For the CDR3, the DNA is TGCGCCAGCAGTACTAGCGGGGGGTTCGCCACAGATACGCAGTATTTT. As protein: CASSTSGGFATDTQYF. The chain links TRBV5-1 to TRBJ2-3; 12 bases align to TRBD2. The length of the CDR3 is 16 residues. Germline values: CDR1 SGHRS, CDR2 YFSETQ. V gave up 5 bases and J gave up 2 bases; unmatched junction bases: 6.

This chain connects TRBV18 to TRBJ1-5; no definite D call. The CDR3 runs 14 residues. Trimming took off 5 bases at V and 4 bases at J, with 12 bases between the two ends. The germline V gene has CDR1 KGHSH and CDR2 LQKENI. CDR3 sequence reads: CASSSDGRNQPQHF. The CDR3 nucleotides read TGTGCCAGCTCATCGGACGGGAGAAATCAGCCCCAGCATTTT.

This chain joins TRBV11-2 and TRBJ1-6; D is possibly TRBD1 (5 bases). This CDR3 has 14 residues. Trimming took off 1 base at V and 9 bases at J, with 10 bases between the two ends. Germline V gene lookup returns CDR1 SGHAT and CDR2 FQNNGV. This CDR3 is CASSLGGAVSPLHF. The CDR3 DNA reads TGTGCCAGCAGCTTAGGGGGCGCAGTTTCACCCCTCCACTTT. Variable domain in full (rest from reference TRBV11-2 and TRBJ1-6): EAGVAQSPRYKIIEKRQSVAFWCNPISGHATLYWYQQILGQGPKLLIQFQNNGVVDDSQLPKDRFSAERLKGVDSTLKIQPAKLEDSAVYLCASSLGGAVSPLHFGNGTRLTVT.

The chain has TRBV6-1 and TRBJ1-2; the D gene is possibly TRBD1 (6 bases). The CDR3 is 14 amino acids. Germline V gene sequence: CDR1 MNHNS, CDR2 SASEGT. Trimming took off 6 bases at V and 3 bases at J, with 14 bases between the two ends. The CDR3 is CASRGAGPDYGYTF. Written as DNA, the CDR3 is TGTGCCAGCAGGGGGGCAGGGCCAGACTATGGCTACACCTTC.

The chain couples TRBV6-1 to TRBJ2-3; D gene ambiguous. The length of the CDR3 is 15 residues. Trimming removed 3 bases from V and 1 base from J, with 11 bases in between. Germline lookup yields CDR1 MNHNS and CDR2 SASEGT. For the CDR3, the DNA is TGTGCCAGCAGTGATCCCGGGTATGGCACAGATACGCAGTATTTT. This sequence encodes CASSDPGYGTDTQYF.

The V gene is TRBV2, the J gene TRBJ2-1; 14 nucleotides match TRBD2. The CDR3 extends over 14 amino acids. V lost 4 bases to trimming and J lost 7 bases; unmatched junction nucleotides: 0. The germline V gene has CDR1 SNHLY and CDR2 FYNNEI. The CDR3 DNA is TGTGCCAGCAGTGGGACTAGCGGGGGGAATGAGCAGTTCTTC. Translating gives CASSGTSGGNEQFF.

The chain combines TRBV6-5 with TRBJ2-1; a weak D match, TRBD1 (5 bases). V dropped 4 bases and J dropped 0 bases, with 10 bases sitting between them. Germline CDR1 and CDR2: MNHEY and SVGAGI. The CDR3 spans 15 residues. The CDR3 DNA reads TGTGCCAGCAGTTTACAGGCCAGCTCCTACAATGAGCAGTTCTTC. It specifies CASSLQASSYNEQFF.

This clone occurred a few times. The gene calls are TRBV9 and TRBJ2-2, with TRBD2 matching over 7 bases. Per germline, CDR1 SGDLS and CDR2 YYNGEE. Trimming cost V 4 bases and J 6 bases; bases outside gene matches: 12. This CDR3 is 16 amino acids long. The CDR3 bases are TGTGCCAGCAGCCCCTCGGGAGGATTCCAGGCCGGGGAGCTGTTTTTT. Amino acid sequence: CASSPSGGFQAGELFF.

The chain is built from TRBV5-1 and TRBJ2-6; 9 bases line up with TRBD1. The CDR3 spans 17 residues. V lost 4 bases and J lost 0; bases outside the gene matches: 5. Germline CDR1 reads SGHRS; CDR2 reads YFSETQ. The CDR3 sequence is CASSPPGQGSGANVLTF. DNA of the CDR3: TGCGCCAGCAGCCCACCGGGACAGGGCTCTGGGGCCAACGTCCTGACTTTC.

The V call is TRBV7-9, the J call TRBJ1-4; TRBD1 is a possible D gene (5 bases). V was cut by 6 bases and J by 1 base, with 9 bases left in between. This CDR3 comprises 14 residues. Germline loops: CDR1 SEHNR, CDR2 FQNEAQ (reference sequence). The CDR3 here is CASSPGQTNEKLFF. The CDR3 DNA reads as TGTGCCAGCAGTCCTGGACAAACTAATGAAAAACTGTTTTTT.

In its sample, this clone was seen a few times. The V gene is TRBV30, the J gene TRBJ1-1; D is ambiguous. Germline V gene sequence: CDR1 GTSNPN, CDR2 SVGIG (reference sequence). CDR3 length: 12 amino acids. Trimming took 2 bases from V and 3 from J, leaving 7 bases between them. The CDR3 bases are TGTGCCTGGAGTATACTGGACACTGAAGCTTTCTTT. This codes for CAWSILDTEAFF.

The J gene is TRBJ2-2, the V gene TRBV5-1; TRBD2 matches at 8 bases. J was trimmed by 1 base and V by 4 bases; bases with no gene match: 12. Per the germline V gene, CDR1 is SGHRS and CDR2 is YFSETQ. The CDR3 extends over 18 amino acids. The CDR3 reads CASSGGLKRGQNTGELFF. Written as DNA, the CDR3 is TGCGCCAGCAGCGGGGGGTTGAAGCGGGGGCAGAACACCGGGGAGCTGTTTTTT.

The chain uses TRBV18 and TRBJ1-3, with D possibly TRBD1 on 5 matching bases. V shed 4 bases and J shed 3 bases, with 10 bases lying between them. Per germline, CDR1 KGHSH and CDR2 LQKENI. This CDR3 has 14 amino acids. The CDR3 protein is CASSLQGGGNTIYF. CDR3 nucleotide sequence: TGTGCCAGCTCACTGCAGGGAGGTGGAAACACCATATATTTT.

In this sample, this clone turned up once. The J gene is TRBJ1-1, the V gene TRBV11-2; 10 bases are shared with TRBD1. CDR3 length: 17 residues. Germline values: CDR1 SGHAT, CDR2 FQNNGV. V was clipped by 5 bases and J by 1 base; unmatched bases: 10. The DNA for the CDR3 is TGTGCCAGCAGCCCGAGAGGTGACAGGGGGCCGAACACTGAAGCTTTCTTT. It yields the protein CASSPRGDRGPNTEAFF.

This chain joins TRBV11-2 and TRBJ2-7; D remains ambiguous. V lost 2 bases and J 4 bases, leaving 6 bases between the germline ends. Germline V gene lookup returns CDR1 SGHAT and CDR2 FQNNGV. The CDR3 spans 12 residues. CDR3 bases: TGTGCCAGCAGCTTAAAACAGTACGAGCAGTACTTC. This encodes CASSLKQYEQYF.

This clone was recorded a few times. The J gene is TRBJ2-7, the V gene TRBV11-2; 8 nucleotides match TRBD1. The V and J ends lost 5 bases and 2 bases, in that order; junction bases with no gene match: 2. The CDR3 is made up of 13 amino acids. Germline CDR1 and CDR2: SGHAT and FQNNGV. The CDR3: CASSVGQAYEQYF. CDR3 bases: TGTGCCAGCAGCGTGGGACAGGCCTACGAGCAGTACTTC.

The V call is TRBV7-2, the J call TRBJ1-4; TRBD1 matches at 8 bases. The CDR3 has 15 residues. The germline CDR1 and CDR2 sequences are SGHTA and FQGNSA. After removal of 4 bases from V and 3 bases from J, the junction contained 4 bases not matched to a gene. The CDR3 coding sequence is TGTGCCAGCAGCTCCGGACAGGGCGCTAATGAAAAACTGTTTTTT. Its translation: CASSSGQGANEKLFF.

The chain has TRBV2 and TRBJ2-1; the match to TRBD2 covers 8 bases. CDR1 is SNHLY, CDR2 FYNNEI, per germline. The ends lost 1 base at V and 7 bases at J; junction bases unmatched: 6. The CDR3 contains 15 residues. CDR3: CASSEGGGRLNEQFF. CDR3 sequence (DNA): TGTGCCAGCAGTGAAGGCGGGGGGCGCCTAAATGAGCAGTTCTTC.

This chain connects TRBV5-4 to TRBJ2-2; D not resolved. The CDR3 extends over 14 amino acids. V lost 3 bases, J lost 6 bases, and 12 bases lay in between. Germline CDR1 reads SGHNT; CDR2 reads YYREEE (reference sequence). CDR3 DNA: TGTGCCAGCAGCTCCCAAAAGTATGCCGGGGAGCTGTTTTTT. It translates to CASSSQKYAGELFF.

CDR3 in DNA: TGTGCCAGCAGCCCCCGGACTAGCGGGGTCTACGAGCAGTACTTC. As protein: CASSPRTSGVYEQYF. The chain employs TRBV11-3 and TRBJ2-7; 12 bases are a match to TRBD2. J gave up 3 bases and V 5 bases, and 5 bases lay outside the gene matches. CDR1 SGHNT and CDR2 YENEEA come from the germline V gene. This CDR3 spans 15 amino acids.